This is a list of T cell receptor beta chains from one sample in a study of CD4 T cells in relation to SARS-CoV-2 and coronaviruses. These receptors' antigens are unknown. Produced via immunoSEQ multiplex PCR; TCRdb's table is partial and in-frame only. Of about 21,000 clones listed, 78% are singletons. Source material: CD4+ T cells from PBMCs, cultured in vitro. These receptors all come from a human donor in good health. Each CDR3 is given with its conserved first and last residue. D genes are given only for firm matches. Clone size appears in some rows only: once, few, many, or a class for an expanded clone.

NA	TRBD1	TRBV7-3	TRBJ1-6	CASSSTGGNHSPLHF	TGTGCCAGCAGCTCCACAGGGGGGAACCATTCACCCCTCCACTTT
medium-sized	NA	TRBV27	TRBJ1-5	CASSLLADQPQHF	TGTGCCAGCAGTTTATTGGCGGATCAGCCCCAGCATTTT
NA	NA	TRBV18	TRBJ1-2	CASSLREAPNYGYTF	TGTGCCAGCTCACTCAGAGAGGCACCCAACTATGGCTACACCTTC
once	NA	TRBV28	TRBJ1-4	CASTRVREKLFF	TGTGCCAGCACCAGGGTGAGGGAAAAACTGTTTTTT
NA	NA	TRBV4-1	TRBJ2-1	CASSNTPDSFRNEQFF	TGCGCCAGCAGCAACACGCCCGACAGTTTCCGCAATGAGCAGTTCTTC
NA	TRBD1	TRBV4-1	TRBJ2-7	CASSQEVTGDSEQYF	TGCGCCAGCAGCCAAGAAGTTACAGGGGACAGCGAGCAGTACTTC
NA	NA	TRBV12-5	TRBJ2-7	CASGLDLYEQYF	TGTGCTAGTGGTTTGGATCTTTACGAGCAGTACTTC
NA	NA	TRBV5-5	TRBJ2-5	CASSQDIETQYF	TGTGCCAGCAGCCAGGACATCGAGACCCAGTACTTC
NA	NA	TRBV7-8	TRBJ2-3	CASSTNPDTQYF	TGTGCCAGCAGCACAAATCCAGATACGCAGTATTTT
once	TRBD2	TRBV11-3	TRBJ2-7	CASSLASGQSYEQYF	TGTGCCAGCAGCTTGGCTAGCGGGCAGTCCTACGAGCAGTACTTC
NA	NA	TRBV18	TRBJ1-4	CASSPSPEKLFF	TGTGCCAGCTCACCATCGCCTGAAAAACTGTTTTTT
few	NA	TRBV7-6	TRBJ1-2	CASSFPGGYGYTF	TGTGCCAGCAGCTTCCCGGGAGGCTATGGCTACACCTTC
NA	NA	TRBV9	TRBJ2-7	CASSQGTLDEQYF	TGTGCCAGCAGTCAGGGTACTTTGGACGAGCAGTACTTC
NA	TRBD2	TRBV7-9	TRBJ2-1	CASSPRGAGGLNEQFF	TGTGCCAGCAGCCCTCGGGGAGCGGGAGGGCTTAATGAGCAGTTCTTC
few	NA	TRBV27	TRBJ1-1	CASSLTTNTEAFF	TGTGCCAGCAGTTTAACCACGAACACTGAAGCTTTCTTT
NA	NA	TRBV7-2	TRBJ2-1	CASSFSRGTDEQFF	TGTGCCAGCAGCTTTTCCCGGGGGACAGACGAGCAGTTCTTC
NA	NA	TRBV2	TRBJ2-5	CASSPPYGEVKTQYF	TGTGCCAGCAGTCCACCCTATGGGGAGGTGAAGACCCAGTACTTC
NA	TRBD1	TRBV12-5	TRBJ2-3	CASGDRDRGLDTQYF	TGTGCTAGTGGAGACCGGGACAGGGGTTTAGATACGCAGTATTTT
NA	TRBD2	TRBV6-6	TRBJ2-1	CASSSSGSVDNEQFF	TGTGCCAGCAGCTCAAGCGGGAGTGTGGACAATGAGCAGTTCTTC
NA	NA	TRBV29-1	TRBJ1-1	CSVDRPAAWTEAFF	TGCAGCGTTGACCGTCCGGCGGCATGGACTGAAGCTTTCTTT
NA	NA	TRBV5-4	TRBJ1-6	CASSLVQGYNSPLHF	TGTGCCAGCAGCTTAGTACAGGGCTATAATTCACCCCTCCACTTT
NA	NA	TRBV24-1	TRBJ2-7	CATGSPGAIEQYF	TGTGCCACCGGGAGTCCAGGGGCTATCGAGCAGTACTTC
NA	TRBD2	TRBV20-1	TRBJ2-1	CSASPGLADNEQFF	TGCAGTGCTAGTCCGGGACTAGCGGACAATGAGCAGTTCTTC
NA	NA	TRBV9	TRBJ2-5	CASSVPPGDQETQYF	TGTGCCAGCAGCGTACCCCCGGGGGACCAAGAGACCCAGTACTTC
NA	TRBD1	TRBV25-1	TRBJ1-4	CASSDTGQGNEKLFF	TGTGCCAGCAGCGATACGGGACAGGGGAATGAAAAACTGTTTTTT
NA	TRBD1	TRBV27	TRBJ2-3	CASRTGLGTDTQYF	TGTGCCAGTAGGACAGGGTTGGGCACAGATACGCAGTATTTT
NA	TRBD2	TRBV7-9	TRBJ2-7	CASSKGVAGEPNYEQYF	TGTGCCAGCAGCAAAGGGGTAGCGGGTGAACCAAACTACGAGCAGTACTTC
NA	TRBD1	TRBV27	TRBJ2-7	CASSPTGTGGDEQYF	TGTGCCAGCAGCCCTACCGGGACAGGGGGCGACGAGCAGTACTTC
NA	NA	TRBV6-5	TRBJ2-7	CASSYSGSSSYEQYF	TGTGCCAGCAGTTACTCGGGGAGCTCCTCCTACGAGCAGTACTTC
once	NA	TRBV28	TRBJ1-6	CASRIRGGASSPLHF	TGTGCCAGCAGAATAAGGGGGGGGGCCAGTTCACCCCTCCACTTT
few	NA	TRBV3-1/TRBV3-2	TRBJ1-1	CASSHGHGTEAFF	TGTGCCAGCAGCCACGGACACGGCACTGAAGCTTTCTTT
once	TRBD2	TRBV28	TRBJ2-7	CASSSGTSGAYEQYF	TGTGCCAGCAGCTCCGGGACTAGCGGGGCATACGAGCAGTACTTC
NA	NA	TRBV9	TRBJ1-5	CASSAGAGQPQHF	TGTGCCAGCAGCGCAGGGGCAGGGCAGCCCCAGCATTTT